The entry below gives a single TCR beta chain sequence along with its context. TCRdb's copy holds only in-frame clones and misses some; the assay was immunoSEQ multiplex PCR. The sample lists 8,500 to 11,000 clones; 31% were seen once. The CDR3 length is 13 residues. V lost 2 bases to trimming and J lost 7 bases; unmatched junction nucleotides: 1. The record originates from a study of graft-versus-host responses after intestinal transplantation. V gene TRBV23-1 combines with J gene TRBJ1-2; 10 nucleotides agree with TRBD1. TRBV23-1 is sorted into the ORF group, with uncertain function. Sequencing was performed on alloreactive CD4+ T cells from a mixed lymphocyte reaction culture, taken before transplantation. The subset is: CFSE-low proliferating T cells sorted from roughly six-day pre-transplant mixed lymphocyte reaction (GvH or HvG direction). The TCR was taken from a human patient who was an organ donor for intestinal transplantation. CDR3 sequence reads: CASSQGTGVGYTF. CDR3 DNA: TGCGCCAGCAGTCAAGGGACAGGGGTTGGCTACACCTTC.